What follows is one T cell receptor (beta chain) and its context. Antigen: not known. Blood genomic DNA input for TRB amplification was roughly 230-550 ng. The entry originates in a study of T and B cells in COVID-19 patients. Findings and caveats of the study: Patients with COVID-19 reportedly showed strongly skewed T cell receptor beta variable and joining gene usage.

V gave up 6 bases and J gave up 4 bases, with 4 bases separating them. This CDR3 region has 11 residues. Multiplex PCR with BIOMED2 TRB-A/B primer pools amplified TRB rearrangements. TCRdb reanalysed the multiplex PCR reads using MiXCR and keeps one entry per CDR3 protein. The sample yields 20,000 or so distinct CDR3 sequences, 30% to 35% seen once. The sequence was obtained from a human donor who had recovered from COVID-19. The chain employs TRBV12-3 or TRBV12-4 and TRBJ1-3; unclear D gene. Sample: blood. The CDR3 sequence: CASSRGNTIYF. Written as DNA, the CDR3 is TGTGCCAGCAGCAGGGGAAACACCATATATTTT.